The 9 T cell receptor beta chains below were found in one sample sequenced in a study of blood T cell repertoires in COVID-19. TCRdb keeps only in-frame clones here, not all; method: immunoSEQ multiplex PCR. The data hold approximately 82,000 clones, with approximately 86% observed a single time. Source material: peripheral blood. These receptor sequences come from a woman in her seventies with active or convalescent COVID-19.

J is TRBJ2-5 and V is TRBV2, with TRBD2 identical over 15 bases. CDR3 length equals 17 residues. Germline lookup yields CDR1 SNHLY and CDR2 FYNNEI. The J segment lost 5 bases and the V segment lost 5 bases, leaving 9 bases of the junction unmatched. CDR3 residues: CASSSGLAGGVGETQYF. In DNA, the CDR3 is TGTGCCAGCAGTTCCGGACTAGCGGGGGGGGTCGGGGAGACCCAGTACTTC. The variable domain in full, with the rest retrieved from reference TRBV2 and TRBJ2-5, is EPEVTQTPSHQVTQMGQEVILRCVPISNHLYFYWYRQILGQKVEFLVSFYNNEISEKSEIFDDQFSVERPDGSNFTLKIRSTKLEDSAMYFCASSSGLAGGVGETQYFGPGTRLLVL.

The CDR3 DNA reads TGTGCCAGCAGTATTTCGACTAGCTACACAGATACGCAGTATTTT. Amino acids: CASSISTSYTDTQYF. The chain links TRBV28 to TRBJ2-3; TRBD2 aligns across 7 bases. The CDR3 sequence is 15 residues long. Germline V gene lookup returns CDR1 MDHEN and CDR2 SYDVKM. V lost 5 bases, J lost 2 bases, and 7 bases stayed unmatched.

The chain links TRBV5-1 to TRBJ1-2, with D possibly TRBD1 on 5 matching bases. The CDR3 has 15 amino acids. V was pared by 3 bases and J by 1 base, with 13 bases between. In germline, CDR1 is SGHRS, CDR2 YFSETQ. In DNA form, the CDR3 reads TGCGCCAGCAGCTCGGGCGGGGGGGTTAACTATGGCTACACCTTC. This translates into CASSSGGGVNYGYTF.

The V and J genes are TRBV6-6 and TRBJ1-6; possibly TRBD1 for D (6 bases). Trimming pared 6 bases from V and 7 bases from J, leaving 16 bases between. The CDR3 runs 15 residues. Germline V lookup: CDR1 MNHNY, CDR2 SVGAGI (reference sequence). In DNA form, the CDR3 reads TGTGCCAGCAGCTACGGACAGTATTCGAATTCACCCCTCCACTTT. It encodes CASSYGQYSNSPLHF.

The chain carries TRBV7-2 and TRBJ2-7; 7 bases are shared with TRBD1. This CDR3 has 15 amino acids. The germline V gene has CDR1 SGHTA and CDR2 FQGNSA. The junction had 11 bases not matched to a gene; V was cut back by 5 bases and J by 4 bases. The CDR3 sequence is CASSRDRDRLYEQYF. The CDR3 DNA is TGTGCCAGCAGCCGCGACCGGGACAGACTATACGAGCAGTACTTC.

The genes are TRBV10-3 and TRBJ2-3, with D hard to call. Deletions cut 3 bases from V and 6 bases from J, with 19 bases between. Germline V CDR1 and CDR2: ENHRY, SYGVKD. The length of the CDR3 is 16 residues. CDR3 in amino acids: CAISDNIQSKADTQYF. CDR3 coding DNA: TGTGCCATCAGTGATAACATACAGTCCAAAGCCGATACGCAGTATTTT.

The chain links TRBV4-2 to TRBJ1-2; possibly TRBD1 for D (6 bases). Trimming removed 1 base at V and 0 bases at J, with 18 bases between. This CDR3 is built from 18 residues. Germline lookup yields CDR1 LGHNA and CDR2 YNFKEQ. CDR3 sequence: CASSQVVGAGGANYGYTF. The CDR3, as DNA: TGTGCCAGCAGCCAAGTGGTGGGAGCGGGGGGCGCTAACTATGGCTACACCTTC.

The rearrangement links TRBV6-2 or TRBV6-3 to TRBJ1-1; D is perhaps TRBD1 (6 bases). The germline CDR1 and CDR2 sequences are MNHEY and SVGEGT. The CDR3 contains 16 residues. The germline V and J ends were trimmed by 0 bases and 3 bases, with 14 bases remaining between them. CDR3 sequence (DNA): TGTGCCAGCAGTTACTCCCGGACAGCTACGCACACTGAAGCTTTCTTT. Protein product: CASSYSRTATHTEAFF.

This clone came up a few times. The chain carries TRBV27 and TRBJ1-6, with D tentatively TRBD1 (5 bases). V dropped 5 bases and J dropped 7 bases, with 12 bases sitting between them. CDR3 length: 14 amino acids. Looked up from germline, CDR1 is MNHEY and CDR2 is SMNVEV (reference sequence). CDR3 DNA sequence: TGTGCCAGCAGTGTAGGACATACCAATTCACCCCTCCACTTT. Its protein product is CASSVGHTNSPLHF.